The 17 T cell receptor beta chains below come from one sample, sequenced in a study of tumor-infiltrating lymphocytes in primary liver carcinoma. The authors made TCR beta cDNA from 400 to 550 ng total RNA with a constant-region primer. A slightly modified ARM-PCR protocol with three nested multiplex PCR rounds produced these TCR beta libraries. Amplification in the first two PCR rounds was performed using TRBV1-TRBV30 forward primers and a C-beta reverse primer for 10 cycles each. One entry per CDR3 protein results from TCRdb running MiXCR on the multiplex PCR reads. The table shows about 33,000 distinct CDR3 sequences, with 60% to 85% occurring only once. Each 20-30 mg portion of unsorted bulk tissue served as the source for co-extraction of RNA and DNA. Sequenced input: liver tumor tissue from sampling region 5. Subset defined: tumor region T5, tumor centre. These receptor sequences come from a man aged 40-55 years with primary liver carcinoma and hepatitis B virus infection.

For this clonotype: The missing conserved phenylalanine or tryptophan at the end of this CDR3 makes a read error likely. The chain carries TRBV11-2 and TRBJ2-1, with 7 nucleotides matching TRBD2. V gave up 0 bases and J gave up 11 bases; unmatched junction bases: 13. The CDR3 contains 16 residues. Germline V lookup: CDR1 SGHAT, CDR2 FQNNGV. Written as DNA, the CDR3 is TGTGCCAGCAGCTTAGAGCTCCTAGCGGTAATGAATAAGCAGTTCTTA. It specifies CASSLELLAVMNKQFL.

This clonotype was counted ten times or more. This chain uses TRBV29-1 with TRBJ1-1, with 7 bases matching TRBD1. In germline, CDR1 is SQVTM, CDR2 ANQGSEA. V was pared by 6 bases and J by 4 bases, with 5 bases of the junction left unmatched. This CDR3 region has 12 residues. Written as DNA, the CDR3 is TGCAGCGTCGAGACAGGGAGCACTGAAGCTTTCTTT. As protein: CSVETGSTEAFF.

The chain uses TRBV4-1 and TRBJ2-7; 8 nucleotides match TRBD2. V shed 2 bases, J shed 2 bases, and the junction held 5 bases outside the gene matches. The germline V gene has CDR1 MGHRA and CDR2 YSYEKL. The CDR3 is made up of 15 amino acids. CDR3 in DNA: TGCGCCAGCAGCCAAAATACGGGGGGGGCCTACGAGCAGTACTTC. Protein: CASSQNTGGAYEQYF.

V is TRBV5-1 and J is TRBJ1-1, with D uncertain. CDR1 SGHRS and CDR2 YFSETQ come from the germline V gene. V lost 3 bases and J 0 bases, leaving 12 bases between the germline ends. The length of the CDR3 is 15 residues. CDR3 nucleotides: TGCGCCAGCAGCTCACCCCACTGTATGAACACTGAAGCTTTCTTT. The encoded protein is CASSSPHCMNTEAFF. The complete variable domain, with remaining parts taken from reference TRBV5-1 and TRBJ1-1, reads KAGVTQTPRYLIKTRGQQVTLSCSPISGHRSVSWYQQTPGQGLQFLFEYFSETQRNKGNFPGRFSGRQFSNSRSEMNVSTLELGDSALYLCASSSPHCMNTEAFFGQGTRLTVV.

Comments on this clonotype: This CDR3 fails to terminate in the conserved phenylalanine or tryptophan, so it likely reflects a read error. The rearrangement joins TRBV11-2 to TRBJ2-7, with 9 bases matching TRBD1. This CDR3 region has 16 residues. The V gene's germline CDR1 is SGHAT and CDR2 FQNNGV. The CDR3 spells CANSFKQGAIHNEQYL. The DNA of the CDR3 is TGTGCCAACAGCTTCAAACAGGGGGCCATACATAACGAGCAGTACTTA.

Remarks on this clonotype: At one boundary the junction diverges from the germline segment, which might be a read error. This sequence joins TRBV12-5 and TRBJ2-1, with TRBD2 matching over 10 bases. Germline V CDR1 and CDR2: LGHNT, FRNRAP. The CDR3 covers 15 residues. CDR3 amino acids: CASGLYSGRNNEHLF. As DNA, the CDR3 is TGTGCTAGTGGTTTATATAGCGGGAGGAACAATGAGCATCTCTTC.

The chain combines TRBV11-2 with TRBJ2-7, with D perhaps matching TRBD2 (6 bases). This CDR3 comprises 15 residues. Trimming shortened V by 9 bases and J by 2 bases, and 20 bases separated the two germline ends. The germline V gene has CDR1 SGHAT and CDR2 FQNNGV. The CDR3 DNA reads as TGTGCCAGTAGTTTATCCTCGGGGGTTACCTACGAGCAGTACTTC. The encoded protein is CASSLSSGVTYEQYF.

The CDR3 is CASGPEGRLSQYGYTF. The CDR3 DNA sequence: TGTGCCAGCGGCCCCGAGGGTAGGCTGTCCCAATATGGCTACACCTTC. The V gene is TRBV7-9, the J gene TRBJ1-2; unclear D gene. The CDR3 is 16 amino acids. Germline lookup yields CDR1 SEHNR and CDR2 FQNEAQ (reference sequence). The V and J ends lost 8 bases and 5 bases respectively, with 24 bases between them.

As to this clonotype: As the CDR3 is not closed by the conserved phenylalanine or tryptophan, this likely results from a read error. The gene calls are TRBV12-3 or TRBV12-4 and TRBJ2-1, with D possibly matching TRBD2 (5 bases). The CDR3 is 16 residues long. The CDR3 here is CASSLVAASSYNEQFV. Written as DNA, the CDR3 is TGTGCCAGCAGTTTAGTGGCGGCTAGCTCCTACAACGAGCAGTTCGTC.

Remarks on this clonotype: At one of its ends the junction is not consistent with the germline gene, which may arise from a read error. This CDR3 reads CVSSLADGGTQYF. The CDR3 region has the DNA TGTGTCAGCAGTTTAGCGGATGGGGGGACCCAGTACTTC. This chain connects TRBV12-3 or TRBV12-4 to TRBJ2-5; tentatively, D is TRBD2 (6 bases). The CDR3 runs 13 residues.

This clonotype was seen at least ten times. The V and J genes are TRBV6-1 and TRBJ2-1, with D perhaps given as TRBD1 or TRBD2 (5 bases each). Between the trimmed V and J ends, which lost 5 bases and 6 bases, there was a span of 14 bases. The germline V gene encodes CDR1 MNHNS and CDR2 SASEGT. This CDR3 spans 14 amino acids. The CDR3 DNA reads as TGTGCCAGCAGTTCCGGGACCCCAGGCAATGAGCAGTTCTTC. Amino acid sequence: CASSSGTPGNEQFF.

The V gene is TRBV14, the J gene TRBJ2-3; TRBD2 aligns across 9 bases. J lost 2 bases, V lost 6 bases, and 18 bases had no gene match. CDR3 length: 19 amino acids. In germline, CDR1 is SGHDN, CDR2 FVKESK. CDR3: CASRLELAGIRNDTDTQYF. The CDR3 bases are TGTGCCAGCAGACTTGAGCTAGCGGGGATTAGAAACGACACAGATACGCAGTATTTT.

About this clonotype itself: Since the CDR3 does not end with the conserved phenylalanine or tryptophan, this likely comes from a read error. This chain uses TRBV6-5 with TRBJ2-7, with a possible D match to TRBD1 (6 bases). CDR3 length: 14 residues. CDR1 and CDR2 from the germline V gene are MNHEY and SVGAGI. The CDR3 DNA reads TGTGTCAGCAGTTGGACAGCTAGCTCCTACGAGCAGTACATC. As protein: CVSSWTASSYEQYI.

Points on this clonotype: The CDR3 carries no conserved terminal phenylalanine or tryptophan, so it likely arises from a read error. CDR3 in DNA: TGCAGCGTCGTAGTGACAGGAATGAACACTGAAGCTTTCCTT. Residues: CSVVVTGMNTEAFL. The gene calls are TRBV29-1 and TRBJ1-1; D is perhaps TRBD1 (6 bases). The CDR3 consists of 14 residues. Germline CDR1 is SQVTM and CDR2 is ANQGSEA. With 6 bases removed from V and 0 bases from J, the gap between germline ends came to 14 bases.

About this clonotype: A junction boundary mismatches the germline segment, possibly from a read error. The chain links TRBV4-1 to TRBJ1-4, with a tentative D call TRBD1 (5 bases). The CDR3 totals 19 residues. Germline V gives CDR1 MGHRA, CDR2 YSYEKL. CDR3 loop: CASSQSRQGGIGTNEKLFF. Written as DNA, the CDR3 is TGCGCCAGTAGCCAGAGTAGGCAGGGTGGTATCGGAACTAATGAAAAACTGTTTTTT.

Points on this clonotype: The missing conserved phenylalanine or tryptophan at the end of this CDR3 makes a read error likely. The rearrangement uses TRBV11-2 and TRBJ2-5; D might be TRBD1 or TRBD2, each matching 6 bases. The CDR3 extends over 14 amino acids. V lost 4 bases and J 5 bases, leaving 14 bases between the germline ends. Germline CDR1 is SGHAT and CDR2 is FQNNGV. The DNA for the CDR3 is TGTGCCAGCAGCTCGAGTCAGGGGAGGGAGACCCAGTACGTC. As protein: CASSSSQGRETQYV.

Remarks on this clonotype: One end of the junction fails to match germline, which may point to a read error. The chain has TRBV4-1 and TRBJ2-1, with D possibly TRBD1 on 6 matching bases. Germline assignment: CDR1 MGHRA and CDR2 YSYEKL. This CDR3 contains 15 residues. The CDR3 loop reads CTSNQEWGHYNEQFF. The CDR3 DNA is TGCACCAGCAACCAAGAATGGGGACACTACAATGAGCAGTTCTTC.